Listed below are T cell receptor beta chains from one sample, sequenced in a study of blood T cell repertoires in COVID-19. TCRdb keeps only in-frame clones here, not all; method: immunoSEQ multiplex PCR. Here the sample spans just under 95,000 clones, about 78% being singletons. Sequencing was done on a sample of peripheral blood. These receptors all stem from a man aged 50-59 years who had recovered from COVID-19. CDR3s include the opening cysteine and the closing phenylalanine or tryptophan. The D gene is left open where the match is weak. The size entry is marked missing in some rows and otherwise reads once, few, many or a size class.

abundance: -
v_gene: TRBV5-1
d_gene: TRBD1
j_gene: TRBJ2-7
CDR3nt: TGCGCCAGCAGCTTGTTTGGGAACGCAGGGGGCAGCTTCTCCTACGAGCAGTACTTC
CDR3aa: CASSLFGNAGGSFSYEQYF

abundance: -
v_gene: TRBV7-3
d_gene: -
j_gene: TRBJ2-2
CDR3nt: TGTGCCAGCGGAACCAGGGCGAACACCGGGGAGCTGTTTTTT
CDR3aa: CASGTRANTGELFF

abundance: -
v_gene: TRBV19
d_gene: TRBD1
j_gene: TRBJ2-6
CDR3nt: TGTGCCAGTAGTTCCCGGGGGGGGACAGGGGGCTTTGGGGCCAACGTCCTGACTTTC
CDR3aa: CASSSRGGTGGFGANVLTF

abundance: -
v_gene: TRBV27
d_gene: -
j_gene: TRBJ2-3
CDR3nt: TGTGCCAGCAGTTTCGCCCTAGGAGCCCCGACGCAGTATTTT
CDR3aa: CASSFALGAPTQYF

abundance: -
v_gene: TRBV6-1
d_gene: TRBD1
j_gene: TRBJ1-5
CDR3nt: TGTGCCAGCAGTGACCAAGACAGGGTAATACGTTTT
CDR3aa: CASSDQDRVIRF

abundance: -
v_gene: TRBV11-2
d_gene: TRBD1
j_gene: TRBJ2-7
CDR3nt: TGTGCCAGCAACGACCGACGGGACAGTACCTACGAGCAGTACTTC
CDR3aa: CASNDRRDSTYEQYF

abundance: -
v_gene: TRBV28
d_gene: -
j_gene: TRBJ2-2
CDR3nt: TGTGCCACTGGGGAGGGGGGGGCGGGCACCGGGGAGCTGTTTTTT
CDR3aa: CATGEGGAGTGELFF

abundance: -
v_gene: TRBV5-4
d_gene: -
j_gene: TRBJ2-7
CDR3nt: TGTGCCAGCAGCTTAGGGGGACATACCCCCTACGAGCAGTACTTC
CDR3aa: CASSLGGHTPYEQYF

abundance: -
v_gene: TRBV3-1/TRBV3-2
d_gene: -
j_gene: TRBJ2-7
CDR3nt: TGTGCCAGCAGTCTTGTCGGGAGAGAGCAGTACTTC
CDR3aa: CASSLVGREQYF

abundance: -
v_gene: TRBV6-6
d_gene: TRBD1
j_gene: TRBJ1-1
CDR3nt: TGTGCCAGCACTTTCTCCGGGACAGGGAACACTGAAGCTTTCTTT
CDR3aa: CASTFSGTGNTEAFF

abundance: -
v_gene: TRBV2
d_gene: TRBD1
j_gene: TRBJ2-1
CDR3nt: TGTGCCAGCAGTGAAGGGGACAGAAAGTACCTAAATGAGCAGTTCTTC
CDR3aa: CASSEGDRKYLNEQFF

abundance: -
v_gene: TRBV6-5
d_gene: -
j_gene: TRBJ1-3
CDR3nt: TGTGCCAGCAGTTATCGTAGCTCTGGAAACACCATATATTTT
CDR3aa: CASSYRSSGNTIYF

abundance: few
v_gene: TRBV3-1/TRBV3-2
d_gene: TRBD1
j_gene: TRBJ1-2
CDR3nt: TGTGCCAGCAGCCGACAGGGGATCTATGGCTACACCTTC
CDR3aa: CASSRQGIYGYTF

abundance: -
v_gene: TRBV19
d_gene: TRBD1
j_gene: TRBJ2-7
CDR3nt: TGTGCCAGTAGTATAGATTATTTGGGGACAGGGAGAAACGAGCAGTACTTC
CDR3aa: CASSIDYLGTGRNEQYF

abundance: -
v_gene: TRBV11-1
d_gene: TRBD1
j_gene: TRBJ2-7
CDR3nt: TGTGCCAGCAGACGCCGGGACAGACCCTACGAGCAGTACTTC
CDR3aa: CASRRRDRPYEQYF

abundance: few
v_gene: TRBV4-3
d_gene: -
j_gene: TRBJ1-6
CDR3nt: TGCGCCAGCAGCCAAGAGCGGGGAAATTCACCCCTCCACTTT
CDR3aa: CASSQERGNSPLHF

abundance: -
v_gene: TRBV27
d_gene: TRBD2
j_gene: TRBJ2-1
CDR3nt: TGTGCCAGCAGTTTCCTCGGACTAGCCCCGTTCTTC
CDR3aa: CASSFLGLAPFF

abundance: once
v_gene: TRBV3-1/TRBV3-2
d_gene: TRBD2
j_gene: TRBJ2-4
CDR3nt: TGTGCCAGCAGCCAGGGCCTAGCGGTAAAAAACATTCAGTACTTC
CDR3aa: CASSQGLAVKNIQYF

abundance: -
v_gene: TRBV5-1
d_gene: TRBD1
j_gene: TRBJ2-5
CDR3nt: TGCGCCAGCAGCTTAAGGCCCTCCGGGACAGGGACGGGGGAGACCCAGTACTTC
CDR3aa: CASSLRPSGTGTGETQYF

abundance: -
v_gene: TRBV21-1
d_gene: -
j_gene: TRBJ2-7
CDR3nt: TGTGCCAGCAGCAAAGGGAAGGCAGGGGGGTCCTACGAGCAGTACTTC
CDR3aa: CASSKGKAGGSYEQYF

abundance: -
v_gene: TRBV2
d_gene: TRBD1
j_gene: TRBJ2-5
CDR3nt: TGTGCCAGCAGTGAGGGGGACAGGGGGCATGGGGAGACCCAGTACTTC
CDR3aa: CASSEGDRGHGETQYF

abundance: -
v_gene: TRBV5-1
d_gene: TRBD1
j_gene: TRBJ1-1
CDR3nt: TGCGCCAGCAGCTACGGACAGGGCAGGGCTGAAGCTTTCTTT
CDR3aa: CASSYGQGRAEAFF

abundance: -
v_gene: TRBV28
d_gene: -
j_gene: TRBJ2-3
CDR3nt: TGTGCCACCCAGTGGGAGATACGCTACCCAGATACGCAGTATTTT
CDR3aa: CATQWEIRYPDTQYF

abundance: few
v_gene: TRBV6-1
d_gene: -
j_gene: TRBJ1-5
CDR3nt: TGTGCCAGCAGTGAACGTCGAACAGAAGCTTATAGCAATCAGCCCCAGCATTTT
CDR3aa: CASSERRTEAYSNQPQHF

abundance: few
v_gene: TRBV9
d_gene: -
j_gene: TRBJ2-2
CDR3nt: TGTGCCAGCAGCGTCACTTCGGGAACCGGGGAGCTGTTTTTT
CDR3aa: CASSVTSGTGELFF

abundance: few
v_gene: TRBV4-1
d_gene: TRBD2
j_gene: TRBJ2-5
CDR3nt: TGCGCCAGCAGCCAGATACTAGCGGAGAGCGTGGAGACCCAGTACTTC
CDR3aa: CASSQILAESVETQYF

abundance: -
v_gene: TRBV7-9
d_gene: -
j_gene: TRBJ1-1
CDR3nt: TGTGCCAGCAGCTTAGGGCAGGGGAATGAAGCTTTCTTT
CDR3aa: CASSLGQGNEAFF

abundance: -
v_gene: TRBV4-2
d_gene: -
j_gene: TRBJ1-1
CDR3nt: TGTGCCAGCAGCCTACAGGGTGAGAACACTGAAGCTTTCTTT
CDR3aa: CASSLQGENTEAFF

abundance: -
v_gene: TRBV27
d_gene: TRBD1
j_gene: TRBJ1-4
CDR3nt: TGTGCCAGCAGAGGGGACAGAAATGAAAAACTGTTTTTT
CDR3aa: CASRGDRNEKLFF

abundance: -
v_gene: TRBV5-1
d_gene: TRBD1
j_gene: TRBJ1-1
CDR3nt: TGCGCCAGCAGCTTGGTGGGGGGACAGATGAACACTGAAGCTTTCTTT
CDR3aa: CASSLVGGQMNTEAFF

abundance: -
v_gene: TRBV18
d_gene: -
j_gene: TRBJ1-5
CDR3nt: TGTGCCAGCCCCCCCGTATATAGCAATCAGCCCCAGCATTTT
CDR3aa: CASPPVYSNQPQHF

abundance: few
v_gene: TRBV4-3
d_gene: -
j_gene: TRBJ2-7
CDR3nt: TGCGCCAGCAGCCAAGCGCTAGTCGCTGGTAGCGAGCAGTACTTC
CDR3aa: CASSQALVAGSEQYF

abundance: few
v_gene: TRBV7-3
d_gene: -
j_gene: TRBJ1-6
CDR3nt: TGTGCCAGCAGCCTCAGGGTGGATGGAAATTCACCCCTCCACTTT
CDR3aa: CASSLRVDGNSPLHF

abundance: -
v_gene: TRBV20-1
d_gene: TRBD1
j_gene: TRBJ2-7
CDR3nt: TGCAGTGCTAGTGCCGGGACAGGAACCTACGAGCAGTACTTC
CDR3aa: CSASAGTGTYEQYF

abundance: -
v_gene: TRBV6-1
d_gene: -
j_gene: TRBJ1-2
CDR3nt: TGTGCCAGCAGTGAAGTGGGGGGTGGTATCTATGGCTACACCTTC
CDR3aa: CASSEVGGGIYGYTF

abundance: -
v_gene: TRBV15
d_gene: -
j_gene: TRBJ1-3
CDR3nt: TGTGCCACCAGCAGACCGGGACACGGAAACACCATATATTTT
CDR3aa: CATSRPGHGNTIYF

abundance: -
v_gene: TRBV3-1/TRBV3-2
d_gene: -
j_gene: TRBJ1-1
CDR3nt: TGTGCCAGCAGCCTCTCGACAGCTGGGGAAGCTTTCTTT
CDR3aa: CASSLSTAGEAFF

abundance: few
v_gene: TRBV5-6
d_gene: TRBD1
j_gene: TRBJ2-1
CDR3nt: TGTGCCAGCAGTCCGACAGGGGGCTTAAACAATGAGCAGTTCTTC
CDR3aa: CASSPTGGLNNEQFF

abundance: few
v_gene: TRBV9
d_gene: TRBD2
j_gene: TRBJ2-3
CDR3nt: TGTGCCAGCAGCGAGCGGGGTACCGGCACAGATACGCAGTATTTT
CDR3aa: CASSERGTGTDTQYF

abundance: few
v_gene: TRBV5-4
d_gene: -
j_gene: TRBJ1-2
CDR3nt: TGTGCCAGCAGCTTGATAGGACACGGAAACTATGGCTACACCTTC
CDR3aa: CASSLIGHGNYGYTF

abundance: -
v_gene: TRBV9
d_gene: TRBD1
j_gene: TRBJ2-7
CDR3nt: TGTGCCAGCAGCCCCCGGACAGGGTCCTACGAGCAGTACTTC
CDR3aa: CASSPRTGSYEQYF

abundance: -
v_gene: TRBV9
d_gene: -
j_gene: TRBJ2-1
CDR3nt: TGTGCCAGCAGCGCACCTAGCGTCAAAGACAATGAGCAGTTCTTC
CDR3aa: CASSAPSVKDNEQFF

abundance: once
v_gene: TRBV21-1
d_gene: -
j_gene: TRBJ2-7
CDR3nt: TGTGCCAGCAGCAAGAGAGCGGGAGGGCCCTCCTACGAGCAGTACTTC
CDR3aa: CASSKRAGGPSYEQYF

abundance: once
v_gene: TRBV5-1
d_gene: TRBD1
j_gene: TRBJ1-1
CDR3nt: TGCGCCAGCAGCAGGGACAGGGCTTGGGCTTTCTTT
CDR3aa: CASSRDRAWAFF